This TCR beta chain was identified during a study of blood T cell repertoires in COVID-19. Turning to the study itself: Italy, Spain and the United States were the sources of the convalescent and acute COVID-19 samples. In each case, the material was cDNA or gDNA derived from T cells, B-cell-depleted T cells, or PBMCs.

Original processing methods: Counts of nucleated cells, estimated from reference gene primer amplification, were obtained. Measured with immunoSEQ multiplex PCR; TCRdb has only the in-frame clones, and not every one. The V and J calls and clone size come from that table; D and trimming were worked out from the DNA. The table includes around 220,000 clones, 84% detected once. The V and J ends lost 8 bases and 1 base, in that order; junction bases with no gene match: 13. There are 17 residues in the CDR3. The V gene's germline CDR1 is LNHNV and CDR2 YYDKDF (reference sequence). Material for sequencing was peripheral blood. The clonotype originates from a man in his thirties or forties with active or convalescent COVID-19. The chain links TRBV15 to TRBJ2-5, with 10 bases identical to TRBD2. The CDR3 region has the DNA TGTGCCACCGGGGGTCTAGCGGGAGCTCAGTTCCAAGAGACCCAGTACTTC. Protein product: CATGGLAGAQFQETQYF.